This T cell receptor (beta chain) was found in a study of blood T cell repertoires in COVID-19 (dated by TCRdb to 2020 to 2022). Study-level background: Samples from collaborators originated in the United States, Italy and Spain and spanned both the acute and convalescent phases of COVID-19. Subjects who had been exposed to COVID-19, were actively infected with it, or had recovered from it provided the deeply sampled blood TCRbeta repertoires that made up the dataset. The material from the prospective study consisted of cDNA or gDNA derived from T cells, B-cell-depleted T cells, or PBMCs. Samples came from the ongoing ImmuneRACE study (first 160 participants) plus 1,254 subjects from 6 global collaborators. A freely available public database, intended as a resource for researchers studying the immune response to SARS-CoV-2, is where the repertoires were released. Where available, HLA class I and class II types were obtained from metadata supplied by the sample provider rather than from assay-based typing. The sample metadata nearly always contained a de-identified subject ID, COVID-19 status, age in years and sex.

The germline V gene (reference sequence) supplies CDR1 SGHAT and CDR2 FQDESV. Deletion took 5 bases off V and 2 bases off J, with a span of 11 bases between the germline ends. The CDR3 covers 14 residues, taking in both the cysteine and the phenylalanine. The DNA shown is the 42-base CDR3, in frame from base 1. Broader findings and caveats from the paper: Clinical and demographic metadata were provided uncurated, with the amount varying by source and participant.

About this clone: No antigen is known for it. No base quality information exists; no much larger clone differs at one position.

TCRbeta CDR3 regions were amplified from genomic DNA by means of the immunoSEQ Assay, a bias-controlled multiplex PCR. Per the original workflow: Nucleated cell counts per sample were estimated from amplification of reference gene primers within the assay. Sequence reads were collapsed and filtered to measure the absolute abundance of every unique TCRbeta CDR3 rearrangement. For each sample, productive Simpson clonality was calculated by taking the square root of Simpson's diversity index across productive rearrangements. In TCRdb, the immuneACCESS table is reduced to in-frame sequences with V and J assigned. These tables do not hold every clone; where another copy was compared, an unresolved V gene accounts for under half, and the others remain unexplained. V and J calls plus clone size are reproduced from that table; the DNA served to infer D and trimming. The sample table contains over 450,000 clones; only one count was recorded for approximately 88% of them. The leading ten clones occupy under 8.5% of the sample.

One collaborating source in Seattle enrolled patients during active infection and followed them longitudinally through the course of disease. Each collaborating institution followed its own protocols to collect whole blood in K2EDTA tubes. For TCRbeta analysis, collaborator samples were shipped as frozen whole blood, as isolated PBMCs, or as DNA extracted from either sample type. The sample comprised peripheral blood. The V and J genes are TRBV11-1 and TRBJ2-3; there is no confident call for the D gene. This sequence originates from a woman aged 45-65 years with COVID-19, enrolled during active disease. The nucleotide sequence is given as TGTGCCAGCAGCCGTAGGCGGCTCACAGATACGCAGTATTTT. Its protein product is CASSRRRLTDTQYF.